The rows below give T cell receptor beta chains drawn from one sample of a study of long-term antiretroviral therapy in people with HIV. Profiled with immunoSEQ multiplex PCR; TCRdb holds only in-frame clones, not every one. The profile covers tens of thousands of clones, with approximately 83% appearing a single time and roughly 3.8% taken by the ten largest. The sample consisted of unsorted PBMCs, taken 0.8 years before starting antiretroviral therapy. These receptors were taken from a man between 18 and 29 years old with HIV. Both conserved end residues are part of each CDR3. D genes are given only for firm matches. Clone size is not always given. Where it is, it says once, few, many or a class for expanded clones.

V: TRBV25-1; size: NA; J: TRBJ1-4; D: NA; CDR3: CASSEYGGTNEKLFF; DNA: TGTGCCAGCAGTGAATACGGGGGGACTAATGAAAAACTGTTTTTT
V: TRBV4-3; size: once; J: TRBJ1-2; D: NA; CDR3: CASSQDQKGAYGYTF; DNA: TGCGCCAGCAGCCAAGATCAAAAGGGAGCCTATGGCTACACCTTC
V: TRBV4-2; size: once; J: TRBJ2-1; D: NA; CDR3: CASSQGVTSEQFF; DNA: TGTGCCAGCAGCCAAGGAGTAACAAGTGAGCAGTTCTTC
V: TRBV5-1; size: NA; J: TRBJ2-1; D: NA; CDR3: CASSLSYPSYNEQFF; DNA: TGCGCCAGCAGCCTCTCCTACCCTTCCTACAATGAGCAGTTCTTC
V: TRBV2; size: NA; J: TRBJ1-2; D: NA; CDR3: CASSEMRNYYTF; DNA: TGTGCCAGCTCTGAGATGAGAAATTACTACACCTTC
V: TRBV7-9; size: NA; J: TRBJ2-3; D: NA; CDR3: CASSGFTDTQYF; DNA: TGTGCCAGCAGCGGTTTCACAGATACGCAGTATTTT
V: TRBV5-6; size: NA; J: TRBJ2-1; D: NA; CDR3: CASSFGLGPNEQFF; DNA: TGTGCCAGCAGCTTCGGGTTAGGCCCCAATGAGCAGTTCTTC
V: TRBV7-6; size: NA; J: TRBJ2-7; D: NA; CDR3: CASSSGTQGYEQYF; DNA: TGTGCCAGCAGCTCCGGGACACAAGGCTACGAGCAGTACTTC
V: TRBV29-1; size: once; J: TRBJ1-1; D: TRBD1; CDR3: CSVQSGGRPRGTEAFF; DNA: TGCAGCGTTCAGTCAGGGGGACGCCCCCGGGGCACTGAAGCTTTCTTT
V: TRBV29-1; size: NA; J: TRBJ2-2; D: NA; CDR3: CSVAAVVNTGELFF; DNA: TGCAGCGTCGCAGCCGTGGTAAACACCGGGGAGCTGTTTTTT
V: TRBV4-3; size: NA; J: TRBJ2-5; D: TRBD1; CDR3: CASSQYPGTDEETQYF; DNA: TGCGCCAGCAGCCAGTACCCGGGGACAGACGAAGAGACCCAGTACTTC
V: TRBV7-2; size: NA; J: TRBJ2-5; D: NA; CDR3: CASSLVGSAGPQETQYF; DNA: TGTGCCAGCAGCTTAGTTGGCAGCGCAGGGCCTCAAGAGACCCAGTACTTC
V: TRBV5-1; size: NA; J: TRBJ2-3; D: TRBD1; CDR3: CASSDRVGTDTQYF; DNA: TGCGCCAGCAGCGACAGGGTCGGCACAGATACGCAGTATTTT
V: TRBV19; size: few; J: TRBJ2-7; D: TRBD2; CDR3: CASSSQATGGPPEQYF; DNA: TGTGCCAGTAGCTCTCAGGCGACGGGAGGGCCCCCGGAGCAGTACTTC
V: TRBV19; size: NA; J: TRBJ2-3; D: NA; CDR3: CASSTLVRGTDTQYF; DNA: TGTGCCAGTAGTACATTGGTGCGGGGAACAGATACGCAGTATTTT
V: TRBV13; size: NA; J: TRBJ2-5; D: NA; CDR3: CASSVPGPQRETQYF; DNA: TGTGCCAGCAGTGTTCCGGGACCCCAACGGGAGACCCAGTACTTC
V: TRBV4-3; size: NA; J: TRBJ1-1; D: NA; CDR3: CASSQDRWEKGATEAFF; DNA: TGCGCCAGCAGCCAAGATAGGTGGGAGAAGGGAGCCACTGAAGCTTTCTTT
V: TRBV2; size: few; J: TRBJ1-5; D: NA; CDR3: CASRSLSEGVNQPQHF; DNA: TGTGCCAGCAGGTCCCTTAGTGAGGGGGTAAATCAGCCCCAGCATTTT
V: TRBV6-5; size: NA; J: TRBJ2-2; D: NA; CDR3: CASSRSLLGDGELFF; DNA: TGTGCCAGCAGCCGCTCGCTGCTAGGGGACGGGGAGCTGTTTTTT
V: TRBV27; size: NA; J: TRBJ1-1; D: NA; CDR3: CASSPRQENTEAFF; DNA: TGTGCCAGCAGTCCCCGACAGGAGAACACTGAAGCTTTCTTT
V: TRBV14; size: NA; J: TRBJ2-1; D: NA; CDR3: CASSQTGGSYNEQFF; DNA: TGTGCCAGCAGCCAAACAGGAGGATCTTACAATGAGCAGTTCTTC
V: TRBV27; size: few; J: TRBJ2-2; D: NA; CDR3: CASSQGSGELFF; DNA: TGTGCCAGCAGCCAGGGGTCCGGGGAGCTGTTTTTT
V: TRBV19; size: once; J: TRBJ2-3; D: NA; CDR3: CASSINLASTDTQYF; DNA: TGTGCCAGTAGTATTAATCTAGCGAGCACAGATACGCAGTATTTT
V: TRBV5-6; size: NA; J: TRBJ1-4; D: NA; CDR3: CASSSGNEKLFF; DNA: TGTGCCAGCAGCTCCGGGAATGAAAAACTGTTTTTT
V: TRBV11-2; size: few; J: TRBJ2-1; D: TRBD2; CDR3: CASKPGLAGVGEQFF; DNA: TGTGCCAGCAAACCAGGACTAGCGGGAGTTGGGGAGCAGTTCTTC
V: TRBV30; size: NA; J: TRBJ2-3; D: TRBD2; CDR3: CAWDPTSRTDTQYF; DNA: TGTGCCTGGGACCCGACTAGCAGAACAGATACGCAGTATTTT
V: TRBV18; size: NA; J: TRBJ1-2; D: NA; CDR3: CASSPSSPGGYGYTF; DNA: TGTGCCAGCTCACCATCCTCCCCGGGTGGCTATGGCTACACCTTC
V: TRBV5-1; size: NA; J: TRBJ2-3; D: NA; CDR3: CASSLGRLYTDTQYF; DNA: TGCGCCAGCAGCCTGGGCAGGTTATACACAGATACGCAGTATTTT
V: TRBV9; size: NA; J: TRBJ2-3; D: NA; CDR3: CASRYGLTGTDTQYF; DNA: TGTGCCAGCAGGTATGGACTAACCGGCACAGATACGCAGTATTTT
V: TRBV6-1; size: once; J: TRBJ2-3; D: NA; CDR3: CASKTIPLVRDTQYF; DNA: TGTGCCAGCAAGACCATACCCCTTGTCAGAGATACGCAGTATTTT
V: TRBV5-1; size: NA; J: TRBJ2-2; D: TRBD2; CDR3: CASSSSGIDTGELFF; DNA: TGCGCCAGCAGCTCGAGCGGGATTGATACCGGGGAGCTGTTTTTT
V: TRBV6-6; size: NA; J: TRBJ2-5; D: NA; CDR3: CASSRASRETQYF; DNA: TGTGCCAGCAGCCGGGCGAGCCGAGAGACCCAGTACTTC
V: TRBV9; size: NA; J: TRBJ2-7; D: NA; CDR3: CASSVGLTNAEQYF; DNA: TGTGCCAGCAGCGTCGGATTGACCAATGCCGAGCAGTACTTC
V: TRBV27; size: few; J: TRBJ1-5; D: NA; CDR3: CASSSADSNQPQHF; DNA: TGTGCCAGCAGTTCGGCGGATAGCAATCAGCCCCAGCATTTT
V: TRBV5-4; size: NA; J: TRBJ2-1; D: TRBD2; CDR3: CASSSPSGRAGYNEQFF; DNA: TGTGCCAGCAGCTCTCCTAGCGGGAGGGCCGGCTACAATGAGCAGTTCTTC
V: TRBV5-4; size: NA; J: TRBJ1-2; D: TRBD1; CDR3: CASSYPGTALIYGYTF; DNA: TGTGCCAGCAGCTACCCAGGGACAGCCTTGATCTATGGCTACACCTTC
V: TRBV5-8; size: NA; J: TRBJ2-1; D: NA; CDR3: CASRYAGQLMNEQFF; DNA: TGTGCCAGCAGATACGCGGGACAGTTAATGAATGAGCAGTTCTTC
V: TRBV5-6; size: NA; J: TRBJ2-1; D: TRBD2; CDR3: CASSLPGTSANNEQFF; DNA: TGTGCCAGCAGCTTGCCCGGGACTAGCGCTAACAATGAGCAGTTCTTC
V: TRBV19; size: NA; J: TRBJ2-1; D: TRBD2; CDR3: CASSRAGTSYEQFF; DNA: TGTGCCAGTAGCAGAGCCGGGACTAGTTATGAGCAGTTCTTC
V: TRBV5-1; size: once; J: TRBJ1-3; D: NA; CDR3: CASSRQGSASGNTIYF; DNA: TGCGCCAGCAGTCGCCAGGGATCGGCCTCTGGAAACACCATATATTTT
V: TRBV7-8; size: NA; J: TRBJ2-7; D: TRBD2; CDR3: CASSSLAGVNEQYF; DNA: TGTGCCAGCAGCTCATTAGCGGGAGTGAACGAGCAGTACTTC
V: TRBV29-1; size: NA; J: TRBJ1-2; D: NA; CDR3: CSAGGGLLAVGYTF; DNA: TGCAGCGCGGGGGGGGGACTCCTGGCCGTGGGCTACACCTTC
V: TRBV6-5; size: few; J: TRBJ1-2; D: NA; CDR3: CASTSPGRNYGYTF; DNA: TGTGCCAGTACCTCCCCAGGACGGAACTATGGCTACACCTTC
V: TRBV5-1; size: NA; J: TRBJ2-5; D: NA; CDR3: CASSTVRGAMETQYF; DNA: TGCGCCAGCAGCACGGTCAGGGGAGCAATGGAGACCCAGTACTTC
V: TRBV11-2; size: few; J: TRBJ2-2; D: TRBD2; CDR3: CASSWTLAGNRRNTGELFF; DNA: TGTGCCAGCAGCTGGACACTAGCGGGGAACCGGAGAAACACCGGGGAGCTGTTTTTT
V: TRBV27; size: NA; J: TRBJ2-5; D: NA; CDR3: CASSFTRQQETQYF; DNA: TGTGCCAGCAGTTTCACGAGACAGCAAGAGACCCAGTACTTC
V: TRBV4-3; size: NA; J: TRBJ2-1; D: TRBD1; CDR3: CASSPRTRDSRYNEQFF; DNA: TGCGCCAGCAGCCCCCGCACCAGGGACAGTCGCTACAATGAGCAGTTCTTC
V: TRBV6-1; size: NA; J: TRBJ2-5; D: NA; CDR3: CASSEETQYF; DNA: TGTGCCAGCAGTGAAGAGACCCAGTACTTC
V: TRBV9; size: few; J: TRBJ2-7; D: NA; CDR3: CASSVGRIESEEQYF; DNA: TGTGCCAGCAGCGTAGGGAGGATAGAATCGGAAGAGCAGTACTTC
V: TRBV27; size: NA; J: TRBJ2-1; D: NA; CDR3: CASSLLARTRYNEQFF; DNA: TGTGCCAGCAGTTTATTGGCCCGGACCAGGTACAATGAGCAGTTCTTC
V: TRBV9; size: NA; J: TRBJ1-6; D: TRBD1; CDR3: CASSLDRGNSPLHF; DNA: TGTGCCAGCAGTCTCGACAGGGGGAATTCACCCCTCCACTTT
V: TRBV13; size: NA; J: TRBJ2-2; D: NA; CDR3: CALSKWGTGELFF; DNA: TGTGCCCTCAGCAAGTGGGGCACCGGGGAGCTGTTTTTT
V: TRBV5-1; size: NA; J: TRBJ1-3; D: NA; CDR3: CASSLEGSGNTIYF; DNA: TGCGCCAGCAGCTTGGAAGGGTCTGGAAACACCATATATTTT
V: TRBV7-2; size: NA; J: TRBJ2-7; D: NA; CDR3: CASSPFGGVDEQYF; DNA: TGTGCCAGCAGCCCCTTCGGGGGAGTCGACGAGCAGTACTTC
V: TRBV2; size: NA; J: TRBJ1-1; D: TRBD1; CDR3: CASRQGAAETEAFF; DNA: TGTGCCAGCAGGCAGGGGGCCGCAGAGACTGAAGCTTTCTTT